One sample yielded the 23 T cell receptor beta chains listed below, sequenced in a study of cytotoxic CD8 clonotypes in ibrutinib-treated CLL. The table came from immunoSEQ multiplex PCR; TCRdb's copy has only in-frame clones and leaves some out. The sample carries 42,000 or so clones, 65% to 70% recorded once. The material sequenced was PBMCs, taken at disease progression, from a patient treated with ibrutinib. Receptors were obtained from a human donor with chronic lymphocytic leukemia.

The gene calls are TRBV18 and TRBJ2-2; TRBD1 matches at 9 bases. The CDR3 consists of 16 residues. The junction had 6 bases not matched to a gene; V was cut back by 3 bases and J by 4 bases. Per germline, CDR1 KGHSH and CDR2 LQKENI. CDR3 in DNA: TGTGCCAGCTCACCTTCCATGACAGGGGGCACCGGGGAGCTGTTTTTT. This sequence encodes CASSPSMTGGTGELFF.

This clone has a single count. The chain joins TRBV4-1 to TRBJ2-1; 10 positions match TRBD2. V was pared by 0 bases and J by 6 bases, with 5 bases of the junction left unmatched. CDR3 size: 16 residues. The germline V gene encodes CDR1 MGHRA and CDR2 YSYEKL. Here the CDR3 DNA reads TGCGCCAGCAGCCAAGAGCCTAGCGGGAGATTCAATGAGCAGTTCTTC. This translates into CASSQEPSGRFNEQFF.

The table lists this clone with a few counts. V is TRBV5-6 and J is TRBJ1-1, with no clear D. The germline V and J ends were trimmed by 7 bases and 3 bases, with 10 bases remaining between them. Germline assignment: CDR1 SGHDT and CDR2 YYEEEE. This CDR3 comprises 12 residues. DNA of the CDR3: TGTGCCAGCTGCGGGAGTTACACTGAAGCTTTCTTT. Its translation is CASCGSYTEAFF. Filled out from reference TRBV5-6 and TRBJ1-1, the complete variable domain reads DAGVTQSPTHLIKTRGQQVTLRCSPKSGHDTVSWYQQALGQGPQFIFQYYEEEERQRGNFPDRFSGHQFPNYSSELNVNALLLGDSALYLCASCGSYTEAFFGQGTRLTVV.

This clone was detected only a few times. V gene TRBV7-7 combines with J gene TRBJ2-7; TRBD2 matches at 8 bases. The CDR3 is 19 amino acids. CDR1 and CDR2 (germline): SSHAT, FNYEAQ (reference sequence). The CDR3 sequence: CASLIKTLPGGPHNYEQYF. As DNA, the CDR3 is TGTGCTAGCCTTATAAAGACCCTCCCGGGAGGGCCTCATAACTACGAGCAGTACTTC. The variable domain in full, completed from reference TRBV7-7 and TRBJ2-7, reads GAGVSQSPRYKVTKRGQDVTLRCDPISSHATLYWYQQALGQGPEFLTYFNYEAQPDKSGLPSDRFSAERPEGSISTLTIQRTEQRDSAMYRCASLIKTLPGGPHNYEQYFGPGTRLTVT.

This chain links TRBV11-3 with TRBJ2-2; D remains ambiguous. The V and J ends lost 7 bases and 2 bases respectively, with 11 bases between them. The CDR3 contains 14 residues. Germline V gene sequence: CDR1 SGHNT, CDR2 YENEEA. The CDR3 protein is CASTPARNTGELFF. The CDR3 coding sequence is TGTGCCAGCACCCCAGCTAGAAACACCGGGGAGCTGTTTTTT.

This clone was seen a handful of times. CDR3 DNA: TGTGCCAGCAGCTTAGTACACGAGCAGTACTTC. Its protein is CASSLVHEQYF. The chain links TRBV7-2 to TRBJ2-7; D is unclear. Per the germline V gene, CDR1 is SGHTA and CDR2 is FQGNSA. The ends were cut back, 1 base at V and 5 bases at J, with 3 bases in the middle. This CDR3 comprises 11 residues.

The chain carries TRBV19 and TRBJ2-3; TRBD2 aligns across 7 bases. Germline values: CDR1 LNHDA, CDR2 SQIVND (reference sequence). Trimming took 3 bases from V and 5 from J; bases not matched to a gene: 5. This CDR3 region has 14 residues. The CDR3 DNA is TGTGCCAGTAGTATCGGACTAGTTGTAGATACGCAGTATTTT. Amino acid sequence: CASSIGLVVDTQYF.

V and J are TRBV7-9 and TRBJ1-2; unclear D gene. The length of the CDR3 is 15 residues. CDR1 is SEHNR and CDR2 is FQNEAQ in the germline V gene (reference sequence). The V gene lost 7 bases and the J gene lost 4 bases, with 19 bases spanning the gap. The CDR3 region is CASTPASRNSYGYTF. For the CDR3, the DNA is TGTGCCAGCACCCCCGCTTCAAGAAATAGCTATGGCTACACCTTC.

In its sample, this clone was seen a few times. This chain connects TRBV18 to TRBJ1-1, with D possibly TRBD1 on 5 matching bases. This CDR3 has 12 residues. Per germline, CDR1 KGHSH and CDR2 LQKENI. Trimming took off 2 bases at V and 11 bases at J, with 12 bases between the two ends. CDR3 DNA: TGTGCCAGCTCACCAGGGGCGGAAGACGCTTTCTTT. Amino acids: CASSPGAEDAFF.

This clone was observed a single time. The rearrangement links TRBV5-4 to TRBJ2-7; TRBD2 agrees at 8 bases. The junction had 7 bases not matched to a gene; V was cut back by 0 bases and J by 2 bases. This CDR3 comprises 16 residues. Germline V gene sequence: CDR1 SGHNT, CDR2 YYREEE (reference sequence). The CDR3 nucleotides are TGTGCCAGCAGCTTGGGAGGCGGGAGGAGTCCCTACGAGCAGTACTTC. Translating it yields CASSLGGGRSPYEQYF.

The gene calls are TRBV7-2 and TRBJ2-5; D unclear. Per germline, CDR1 SGHTA and CDR2 FQGNSA. The CDR3 has 14 amino acids. Trimming took off 5 bases at V and 1 base at J, with 11 bases between the two ends. CDR3 loop: CASSPGGIQETQYF. DNA for the CDR3: TGTGCCAGCAGCCCCGGCGGAATCCAAGAGACCCAGTACTTC.

The chain combines TRBV29-1 with TRBJ2-5; D unresolved. Germline-derived CDR1 and CDR2 are SQVTM and ANQGSEA. Trimming took off 4 bases at V and 5 bases at J, with 8 bases between the two ends. This CDR3 has 11 residues. The DNA of the CDR3 is TGCAGCGTTGTCCCGCAGGAGACCCAGTACTTC. It translates to CSVVPQETQYF.

The chain employs TRBV7-2 and TRBJ1-3; unclear D gene. The CDR3 length is 13 residues. Trimming pared 5 bases from V and 4 bases from J, leaving 9 bases between. The germline V gene encodes CDR1 SGHTA and CDR2 FQGNSA. CDR3 DNA sequence: TGTGCCAGCAGCCCCCTGATCGGAAACACCATATATTTT. As protein: CASSPLIGNTIYF.

V usage is TRBV6-1 and J usage is TRBJ2-1, with unresolved D. V lost 1 base and J lost 2, with 9 bases in between. The CDR3 has 15 amino acids. CDR1 is MNHNS and CDR2 is SASEGT in the germline V gene. As DNA, the CDR3 is TGTGCCAGCAGTGAAGGTGTGAGGACCTACAATGAGCAGTTCTTC. Encoded protein: CASSEGVRTYNEQFF.

This clone was found once. This sequence joins TRBV5-4 and TRBJ1-4; D is unclear. CDR3 length: 12 amino acids. The germline V and J ends were trimmed by 0 bases and 3 bases, with 0 bases remaining between them. Germline lookup yields CDR1 SGHNT and CDR2 YYREEE (reference sequence). CDR3 DNA: TGTGCCAGCAGCTTGGCTAATGAAAAACTGTTTTTT. It encodes CASSLANEKLFF.

This chain connects TRBV10-3 to TRBJ2-7; TRBD1 or TRBD2 may be the D gene (5 bases each). Germline-derived CDR1 and CDR2 are ENHRY and SYGVKD. Trimming pared 3 bases from V and 0 bases from J, leaving 12 bases between. This CDR3 has 15 residues. CDR3 sequence reads: CAISEGTAGSYEQYF. In DNA, the CDR3 is TGTGCCATCAGTGAAGGGACCGCCGGCTCCTACGAGCAGTACTTC.

The chain employs TRBV6-4 and TRBJ2-1; D is undetermined. V lost 3 bases to trimming and J lost 2 bases, with 11 bases between them. The germline gives CDR1 MRHNA, CDR2 SNTAGT. The CDR3 is 15 residues long. The CDR3 DNA sequence: TGTGCCAGCAGTGATCGAGCGAGCACCTACAATGAGCAGTTCTTC. This encodes CASSDRASTYNEQFF.

The chain couples TRBV4-3 to TRBJ1-4; D possibly corresponds to TRBD1 (6 bases). Trimming pared 0 bases from V and 8 bases from J, leaving 22 bases between. From germline, CDR1 is LGHNA and CDR2 YSLEER. The CDR3 covers 18 residues. CDR3 in amino acids: CASSQDRLRGAAGEKLFF. The CDR3 DNA reads as TGCGCCAGCAGCCAAGATCGGCTTAGGGGGGCAGCAGGGGAAAAACTGTTTTTT.

CDR3 nucleotides: TGTGCCAGCTTCGATTTATCGGGAACTGAAGCTTTCTTT. Translated, it gives CASFDLSGTEAFF. V gene TRBV5-5 combines with J gene TRBJ1-1, with no clear D. The CDR3 consists of 13 residues. Germline CDR1 SGHKS, CDR2 YYEKEE (reference sequence). V was cut by 7 bases and J by 5 bases, with 15 bases left in between.

The V and J genes are TRBV28 and TRBJ1-5; D unresolved. Germline loops: CDR1 MDHEN, CDR2 SYDVKM. V dropped 7 bases and J dropped 7 bases, with 14 bases sitting between them. This CDR3 comprises 13 residues. The CDR3 DNA is TGTGCCAGCAAGGTGCACGGGGAACAGCCCCAGCATTTT. Translation gives CASKVHGEQPQHF.

The J gene is TRBJ1-4, the V gene TRBV9; 8 bases are a match to TRBD1. This CDR3 is built from 15 residues. V shed 4 bases and J 7 bases; nucleotides not matched to a gene: 9. CDR1 and CDR2 from the germline V gene are SGDLS and YYNGEE. This CDR3 reads CASSTPQGAPEKLFF. Here the CDR3 DNA reads TGTGCCAGCAGCACGCCCCAGGGGGCCCCTGAAAAACTGTTTTTT.

This chain uses TRBV29-1 with TRBJ1-2; D is possibly TRBD1 (6 bases). Germline V gene data show CDR1 as SQVTM and CDR2 as ANQGSEA. This CDR3 is 14 amino acids long. Trimming removed 6 bases at V and 8 bases at J, with 22 bases between. Written as DNA, the CDR3 is TGCAGCGTAGAGCGTGAGGAGGGGGACGAAGGCTACACCTTC. It encodes CSVEREEGDEGYTF.

V gene TRBV4-1 combines with J gene TRBJ1-6, with 7 bases that match TRBD1. V was pared by 5 bases and J by 6 bases, with 4 bases of the junction left unmatched. The CDR3 extends over 14 amino acids. Germline lookup yields CDR1 MGHRA and CDR2 YSYEKL. CDR3 in amino acids: CASSGRDSNSPLHF. As DNA, the CDR3 is TGCGCCAGCAGCGGACGGGACAGTAATTCACCCCTCCACTTT.